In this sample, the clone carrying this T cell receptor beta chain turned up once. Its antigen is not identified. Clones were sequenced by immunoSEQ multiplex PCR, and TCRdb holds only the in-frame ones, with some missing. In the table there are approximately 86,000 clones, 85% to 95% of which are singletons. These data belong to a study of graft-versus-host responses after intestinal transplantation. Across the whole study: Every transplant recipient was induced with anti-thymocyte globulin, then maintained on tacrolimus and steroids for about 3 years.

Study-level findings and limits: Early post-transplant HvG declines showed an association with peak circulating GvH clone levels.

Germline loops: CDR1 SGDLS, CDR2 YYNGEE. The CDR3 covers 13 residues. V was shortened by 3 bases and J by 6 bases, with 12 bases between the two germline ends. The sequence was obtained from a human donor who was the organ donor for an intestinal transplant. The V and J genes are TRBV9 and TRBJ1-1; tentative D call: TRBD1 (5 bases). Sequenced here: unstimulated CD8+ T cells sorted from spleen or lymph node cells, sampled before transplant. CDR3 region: CASSGRGGAEAFF. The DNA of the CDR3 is TGTGCCAGCAGCGGACGGGGAGGGGCTGAAGCTTTCTTT.